This T cell receptor beta chain emerged from a study of T cell changes during pregnancy in multiple sclerosis. After removal of 1 base from V and 8 bases from J, the junction contained 8 bases not matched to a gene. The CDR3 runs to 15 residues. CDR1 and CDR2 (germline): SGHTA, FQGNSA. The repertoire was sequenced with immunoSEQ multiplex PCR; TCRdb's copy has only in-frame clones and lacks some. The data hold approximately 37,000 clones, with 85% to 95% observed a single time. This clone was counted a single time. The rearrangement uses TRBV7-2 and TRBJ2-7; TRBD2 aligns across 10 bases. The starting material was CD4+ T cells from peripheral blood mononuclear cells, obtained in the third trimester of pregnancy. This clonotype was obtained from a female donor with multiple sclerosis, enrolled in a pregnancy study. CDR3 amino acids: CASSLDSSGGLKQYF. The CDR3 region has the DNA TGTGCCAGCAGCTTAGATTCTAGCGGGGGACTTAAGCAGTACTTC.